A selection of T cell receptor beta chains follows, all from one sample in a study of T cells in Graves' hyperthyroidism and ophthalmopathy. Using its own MiXCR run on the multiplex PCR reads, TCRdb lists one record per CDR3 protein. The sample has about 690,000 distinct CDR3 sequences, roughly 17% seen once; the top ten hold less than 20%. Sequences were obtained from blood. The receptor set was obtained from a man aged 50 or older with Graves' hyperthyroidism. Each CDR3 is given with its conserved first and last residue. The order of the fields is V gene, CDR3 protein.

TRBV5-5 | CASSAGQGDTQYF
TRBV5-4 | CASSLGGQGSNEKLFF
TRBV29-1 | CSVRLGGAEQYF
TRBV2 | CASSDRGRIGELFF
TRBV20-1 | CSVRRTGDGYTF
TRBV7-8 | CASSLGVPSSGANALTF
TRBV3-1 | CASSPRGVPYNEHFF
TRBV9 | CASSDPGQGSETQYF
TRBV2 | CASTGRLLDSPLHF
TRBV28 | CASPGPVVPYEQYF
TRBV28 | CASSLLRVRNSNQPQHF
TRBV11-2 | CASSPTPTGDYGYTF
TRBV12-3/TRBV12-4 | CASTSVREQFF
TRBV5-1 | CASRLRVDSGNTIYF
TRBV7-9 | CASNPGLAGETQYF
TRBV7-8 | CASSLANGRGRDTQYF
TRBV6-2/TRBV6-3 | CASIPGAASNQPQHF
TRBV28 | CASSFSGPVYSNQPQHF
TRBV18 | CASSPTGAVTGELFF
TRBV12-5 | CASGIQGGTSGDYSTDTQYF
TRBV28 | CASSFRPGLPLYNEQFF
TRBV5-1 | CASSSGYQETQYF